This TCR beta chain comes out of a study of blood T cells in healthy people across ages. V lost 4 bases and J lost 2; bases outside the gene matches: 6. The CDR3 loop spans 17 amino acids. Germline CDR1 is SGHRS and CDR2 is YFSETQ. Alongside a J-beta primer mix, a sample-barcoded 5' primer served in a second PCR lasting about 7 to 11 cycles. Each cDNA was tagged by a template-switch adaptor containing 12 random nucleotides. TCRdb fed the 5' RACE reads into MiXCR, producing one record per CDR3 protein. Among hundreds of thousands of distinct CDR3 sequences, roughly 44% were seen once, and the ten largest hold roughly 18%.

The receptor was derived from a man in his 60s in good health. The chain joins TRBV5-1 to TRBJ2-3; 14 bases agree with TRBD2. The sample comprised blood. CDR3 sequence: CASSLGLAGAVTDTQYF. For the CDR3, the DNA is TGCGCCAGCAGCCTGGGACTAGCGGGGGCCGTCACAGATACGCAGTATTTT. Looking up the rest from reference TRBV5-1 and TRBJ2-3 gives the full variable domain: KAGVTQTPRYLIKTRGQQVTLSCSPISGHRSVSWYQQTPGQGLQFLFEYFSETQRNKGNFPGRFSGRQFSNSRSEMNVSTLELGDSALYLCASSLGLAGAVTDTQYFGPGTRLTVL.